The T cell receptor beta chain described here comes from a study of identical twins. This clonotype was detected only a few times. MiXCR, run by TCRdb on the 5' RACE reads, gives a single entry per CDR3 protein. The sample contains around 300,000 distinct CDR3 sequences, approximately 8% of which appear only once. This sample was also put to use in a study of yellow fever vaccine responses in identical twins.

This receptor was obtained from a young woman in good health. Material for sequencing was memory (CD45RO+) T cells sorted from blood.

This CDR3 is CASSPYGENQPQHF. CDR3 coding DNA: TGTGCCAGCTCACCGTATGGGGAGAATCAGCCCCAGCATTTT. V is TRBV18 and J is TRBJ1-5; D gene uncertain. CDR1 and CDR2 (germline): KGHSH, LQKENI. V was cut by 3 bases and J by 4 bases, with 10 bases left in between. This CDR3 is built from 14 residues.